One and the same sample provided the 10 T cell receptor beta chains below, sequenced in a study of identical twins. A single record per CDR3 protein comes from TCRdb applying MiXCR to the 5' RACE reads. This sample has about 150,000 distinct CDR3 sequences, with around 3.5% found just once. The sequenced sample was memory T cells sorted from blood. The source of these receptors is a man aged 18 to 35 in good health.

This clonotype was counted at least ten times. In nucleotides, the CDR3 is TGTGCCAGCAGCGGGGGGGATACGCAGTATTTT. Protein: CASSGGDTQYF. The chain recombines TRBV3-1 with TRBJ2-3; D perhaps matches TRBD2 (6 bases). The CDR3 is 11 amino acids. Per germline, CDR1 LGHDT and CDR2 YNNKEL (reference sequence). Trimming shortened V by 5 bases and J by 6 bases, and 6 bases separated the two germline ends.

This clonotype was recorded at least ten times. The chain joins TRBV7-2 to TRBJ2-1; 8 bases fit TRBD2. Germline-derived CDR1 and CDR2 are SGHTA and FQGNSA. The CDR3 runs to 15 residues. Trimming at V came to 5 bases and at J to 6 bases, leaving 9 bases not matched to a gene. For the CDR3, the DNA is TGTGCCAGCAGCCCCGGGGGGGGTCTTCTCAATGAGCAGTTCTTC. Amino acids: CASSPGGGLLNEQFF. The full variable domain, in which reference TRBV7-2 and TRBJ2-1 provide the parts outside the CDR3, is GAGVSQSPSNKVTEKGKDVELRCDPISGHTALYWYRQSLGQGLEFLIYFQGNSAPDKSGLPSDRFSAERTGGSVSTLTIQRTQQEDSAVYLCASSPGGGLLNEQFFGPGTRLTVL.

The chain couples TRBV6-1 to TRBJ2-1; 8 nucleotides align to TRBD1. Unmatched junction bases numbered 11, after V lost 6 bases and J lost 4 bases. Germline loops: CDR1 MNHNS, CDR2 SASEGT. The CDR3 sequence is 16 residues long. As DNA, the CDR3 is TGTGCCAGCAGGCTAAGATCGGGACAGGCTTACAATGAGCAGTTCTTC. This codes for CASRLRSGQAYNEQFF.

This chain links TRBV7-9 with TRBJ1-1; D not resolved. The V end lost 5 bases, the J end lost 11 bases, and 15 bases lay between the germline ends. The CDR3 spans 12 residues. CDR1 is SEHNR and CDR2 is FQNEAQ in the germline V gene (reference sequence). CDR3: CASSQDGGGAFF. The CDR3 DNA is TGTGCCAGCAGCCAAGACGGCGGAGGTGCTTTCTTT.

This clonotype was recorded at least ten times. This sequence joins TRBV28 and TRBJ2-3; 8 bases align to TRBD1. After removal of 5 bases from V and 2 bases from J, the junction contained 12 bases not matched to a gene. The CDR3 is 17 amino acids. The germline CDR1 and CDR2 sequences are MDHEN and SYDVKM. CDR3 in amino acids: CASSRTGSLRNTDTQYF. Written as DNA, the CDR3 is TGTGCCAGCAGTCGGACAGGGAGTTTACGAAACACAGATACGCAGTATTTT.

This clonotype was observed at least ten times. DNA of the CDR3: TGTGCCAGCAGTGAAGCAGGTCCCGACACTGAAGCTTTCTTT. This codes for CASSEAGPDTEAFF. The chain recombines TRBV6-1 with TRBJ1-1; no reliable D call. This CDR3 contains 14 residues. The germline CDR1 and CDR2 sequences are MNHNS and SASEGT. V was pared by 0 bases and J by 3 bases, with 8 bases between.

There are many counts of this clonotype. This rearrangement joins TRBV10-3 to TRBJ2-1; 7 positions agree with TRBD2. Germline values: CDR1 ENHRY, CDR2 SYGVKD. This CDR3 has 15 amino acids. V lost 0 bases to trimming and J lost 7 bases; unmatched junction nucleotides: 6. CDR3 nucleotides: TGTGCCATCAGTGAGTCGTGGGAGGGCCTAAATGAGCAGTTCTTC. It specifies CAISESWEGLNEQFF.

A few counts support this clonotype. The V and J genes are TRBV5-1 and TRBJ2-3, with D maybe TRBD2 (5 bases). This CDR3 contains 15 residues. Trimming cost V 5 bases and J 1 base, with 14 bases left between them. The V gene's germline CDR1 is SGHRS and CDR2 YFSETQ. CDR3 nucleotides: TGCGCCAGCAGGGCGGGCGCCCGGGGCACAGATACGCAGTATTTT. Its protein is CASRAGARGTDTQYF.

This clonotype was observed many times. The chain couples TRBV24-1 to TRBJ2-5; 9 bases align to TRBD2. The length of the CDR3 is 14 residues. The germline gives CDR1 KGHDR, CDR2 SFDVKD. Unmatched junction bases numbered 6, after V lost 6 bases and J lost 5 bases. The CDR3 DNA is TGTGCCACCAGTAGGGGACTAGCTGGGGAGACCCAGTACTTC. Its protein product is CATSRGLAGETQYF.

The table lists this clonotype with many counts. CDR3: CSAREGTSGRGSWNEQFF. Here the CDR3 DNA reads TGCAGTGCTAGAGAAGGGACTAGCGGGAGAGGCTCGTGGAATGAGCAGTTCTTC. The chain has TRBV20-1 and TRBJ2-1, with 14 nucleotides matching TRBD2. The germline V gene encodes CDR1 DFQATT and CDR2 SNEGSKA (reference sequence). Losses at the gene ends were 0 bases for V and 7 bases for J; bases not matched to a gene: 11. This CDR3 is built from 18 residues.